The entry below gives a single TCR beta chain sequence along with its context. This sample was taken from a study of blood T cell repertoires in COVID-19. Across the study: Researchers got acute and convalescent COVID-19 samples from the United States, Italy and Spain. T cells, B-cell-depleted T cells, or PBMCs supplied cDNA or gDNA.

Germline V lookup: CDR1 MGHDK, CDR2 SYGVNS. The V and J ends lost 2 bases and 5 bases respectively, with 12 bases between them. This CDR3 has 14 amino acids. Seattle researchers signed up patients amid active infection and tracked them longitudinally. Source study methods: For nucleated cells, counts were estimated from reference gene primer amplification. TCRdb's copy holds only in-frame clones and misses some; the assay was immunoSEQ multiplex PCR. That table gives V, J and clone size, and the DNA gave D and trimming. The sample lists about 160,000 clones, approximately 95% occurring once. The gene calls are TRBV25-1 and TRBJ2-5; D might be TRBD2 (6 bases). The sample comprised peripheral blood. This TCR was sampled from a woman aged 55-75 years with COVID-19, enrolled during active disease. The CDR3 DNA sequence: TGTGCCAGCAGTGAAGCACTAGCAGGGGAGACCCAGTACTTC. As protein: CASSEALAGETQYF.